What follows describes a single T cell receptor beta chain. Its antigen is undetermined. These data belong to a study of identifying expanded T cells in peripheral blood. General study points: About 1.2 clones differed between technical replicates, versus around 15 and 19 over time.

Profiled with immunoSEQ multiplex PCR; TCRdb holds only in-frame clones, not every one. This sample has 55,000 to 75,000 clones, with about 89% found just once. V lost 1 base, J lost 7 bases, and 11 bases lay in between. CDR3 length: 13 amino acids. Germline V CDR1 and CDR2: SGDLS, YYNGEE. No infections or other immune events were documented during collection. Sequences were obtained from blood. The V call is TRBV9, the J call TRBJ1-1, with unresolved D. This receptor was taken from a person between 18 and 69 years old in good health. The CDR3 DNA follows: TGTGCCAGCAGCGTAACGATTAACGGTGAAGCTTTCTTT. Amino acids: CASSVTINGEAFF.